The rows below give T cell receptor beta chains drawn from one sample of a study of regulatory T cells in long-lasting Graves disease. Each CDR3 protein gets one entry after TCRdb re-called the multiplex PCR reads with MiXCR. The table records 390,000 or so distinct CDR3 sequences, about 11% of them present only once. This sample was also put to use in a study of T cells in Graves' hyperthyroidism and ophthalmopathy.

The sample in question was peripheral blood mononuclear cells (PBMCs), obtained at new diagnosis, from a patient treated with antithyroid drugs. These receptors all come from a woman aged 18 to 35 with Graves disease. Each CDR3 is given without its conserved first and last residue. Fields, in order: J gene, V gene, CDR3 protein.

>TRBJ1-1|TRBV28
ASSFRGGAVKAF
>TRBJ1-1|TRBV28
ASGRAHEAF
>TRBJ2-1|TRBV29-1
SVSGLSANEQF
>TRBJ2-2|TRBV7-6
ASSFRTGELF
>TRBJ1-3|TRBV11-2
ASSLAGYGNTIY
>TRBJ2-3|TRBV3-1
ASSQERGPTTDTQY
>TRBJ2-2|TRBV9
ASSEDWNTGELF
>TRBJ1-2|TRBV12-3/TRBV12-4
ASSLAGTRYYGYT
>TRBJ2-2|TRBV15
ATSRGANTGELF
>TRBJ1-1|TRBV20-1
SAFERFGTEAF
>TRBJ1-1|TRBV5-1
ASSLAWQGGTEAF
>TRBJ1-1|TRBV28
ASQMYRGRLNTEAF
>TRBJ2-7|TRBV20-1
SARDPRSPIGQY
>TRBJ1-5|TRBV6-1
ASSGLRALVSNQPQH
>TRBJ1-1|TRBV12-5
ASGFSTRPGASLNTEAF
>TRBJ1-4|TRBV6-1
ASRGRLLEKLF
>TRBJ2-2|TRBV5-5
ASSLAMRPGELF
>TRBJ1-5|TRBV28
ASSYLSNQPQH
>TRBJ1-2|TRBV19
ASSNAQTPNYGYT
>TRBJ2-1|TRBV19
ASSIGWGQRDNEQF
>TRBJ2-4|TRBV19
ASSIGQAAKNIQY
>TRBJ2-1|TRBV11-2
ASSLGEAYNEQF
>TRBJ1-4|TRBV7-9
ASSKPGADEKLF